A single sample gave rise to the 6 T cell receptor beta chains below, sequenced in a study of cytomegalovirus exposure and HLA in healthy donors. Primers for the PCR totalled 60 Vbeta and 13 Jbeta. TCRdb's table, derived via immunoSEQ multiplex PCR, lists solely in-frame clones and lacks some. The sample consists of 90,000 to 100,000 clones, around 77% of them appearing once. Sequenced: PBMCs. Source of these receptors: a female donor in good health and CMV-seronegative.

This clone came up once. This chain links TRBV5-1 with TRBJ1-6; D may be TRBD1 (5 bases). V dropped 0 bases and J dropped 5 bases, with 9 bases sitting between them. CDR1 and CDR2 (germline): SGHRS, YFSETQ. This CDR3 is 15 amino acids long. This chain's CDR3 is CASSLVSGDNSPLHF. CDR3 coding DNA: TGCGCCAGCAGCTTGGTGTCGGGGGATAATTCACCCCTCCACTTT.

V gene TRBV2 combines with J gene TRBJ1-1, with a possible D match to TRBD1 (5 bases). Germline V gene lookup returns CDR1 SNHLY and CDR2 FYNNEI. Trimming shortened V by 4 bases and J by 1 base, and 7 bases separated the two germline ends. The CDR3 sequence is 13 residues long. As DNA, the CDR3 is TGTGCCAGCAGTGCAGGGCCGAACACTGAAGCTTTCTTT. It is translated as CASSAGPNTEAFF. The full variable domain, its missing parts supplied by reference TRBV2 and TRBJ1-1, is EPEVTQTPSHQVTQMGQEVILRCVPISNHLYFYWYRQILGQKVEFLVSFYNNEISEKSEIFDDQFSVERPDGSNFTLKIRSTKLEDSAMYFCASSAGPNTEAFFGQGTRLTVV.

This chain links TRBV7-9 with TRBJ1-2; no clear D gene. Between the trimmed V and J ends, which lost 1 base and 6 bases, there was a span of 12 bases. There are 14 residues in the CDR3. CDR1 is SEHNR and CDR2 is FQNEAQ in the germline V gene (reference sequence). The CDR3 bases are TGTGCCAGCAGCTTAGAATGGGTCGGGAATGGCTACACCTTC. It codes for CASSLEWVGNGYTF.

This rearrangement joins TRBV4-3 to TRBJ2-3; no clear D gene. The germline V gene encodes CDR1 LGHNA and CDR2 YSLEER. V was trimmed by 0 bases and J by 1 base, leaving 11 bases between them. This CDR3 is 16 amino acids long. CDR3 DNA sequence: TGCGCCAGCAGCCAAGATCTGGCGAGCGGCACAGATACGCAGTATTTT. Encoded protein: CASSQDLASGTDTQYF.

The V and J genes are TRBV21-1 and TRBJ1-4. TRBV21-1 is a documented pseudogene. The CDR3 contains 18 residues. CDR3 residues: CASSKVDGMEATNEKLFF. In DNA, the CDR3 is TGTGCCAGCAGCAAAGTAGACGGGATGGAGGCAACTAATGAAAAACTGTTTTTT.

This rearrangement joins TRBV7-3 to TRBJ2-6, with D tentatively TRBD2 (6 bases). CDR3 length: 16 residues. The germline V and J ends were trimmed by 5 bases and 1 base, with 12 bases remaining between them. The germline V gene encodes CDR1 SGHTA and CDR2 FQGTGA. In DNA, the CDR3 is TGTGCCAGCAGCAGCATAGGACTATCTGGGGCCAACGTCCTGACTTTC. Translation: CASSSIGLSGANVLTF.